This T cell receptor beta chain was identified during a study of cytotoxic CD8 clonotypes in ibrutinib-treated CLL. The wider study: Response samples were drawn at a median of around 12 months of treatment, range 6 to 36.

The germline V and J ends were trimmed by 9 bases and 2 bases, with 10 bases remaining between them. CDR1 MNHEY and CDR2 SVGAGI come from the germline V gene. The CDR3 has 12 amino acids. TCR beta libraries used about 1.9 micrograms of genomic DNA from cryopreserved PBMCs. Regarding the study as a whole: The study sampled sustained-remission and progressing patients at different times. Clonality, elevated at ibrutinib response, dropped back toward baseline at progression.

This clone was counted between two and nine times. As yet, its antigen is unknown. Sequenced by immunoSEQ multiplex PCR; TCRdb stores in-frame clones only, minus some. The table shows 60,000 or so clones, with 45% to 60% occurring only once. The gene calls are TRBV6-5 and TRBJ1-2, with D unresolved. The receptor was isolated from a human donor with chronic lymphocytic leukemia. The specimen comprised PBMCs, sampled after 12 months of ibrutinib treatment. The CDR3 loop reads CASRDGNYGYTF. DNA of the CDR3: TGTGCCAGTCGTGACGGCAACTATGGCTACACCTTC.